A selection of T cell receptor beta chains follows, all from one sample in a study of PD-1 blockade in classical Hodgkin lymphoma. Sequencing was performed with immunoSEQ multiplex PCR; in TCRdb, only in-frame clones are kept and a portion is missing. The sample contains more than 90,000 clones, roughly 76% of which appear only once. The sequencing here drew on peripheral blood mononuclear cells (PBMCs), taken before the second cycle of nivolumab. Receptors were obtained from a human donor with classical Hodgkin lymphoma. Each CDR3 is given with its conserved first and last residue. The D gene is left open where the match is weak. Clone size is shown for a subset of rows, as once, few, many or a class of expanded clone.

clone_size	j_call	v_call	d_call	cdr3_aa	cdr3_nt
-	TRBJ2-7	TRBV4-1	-	CASSPPQRSSYEQYF	TGCGCCAGCAGCCCACCACAACGAAGCTCCTACGAGCAGTACTTC
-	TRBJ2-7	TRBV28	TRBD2	CASRASTSGNYEQYF	TGTGCCAGCAGGGCCAGCACTAGCGGGAACTACGAGCAGTACTTC
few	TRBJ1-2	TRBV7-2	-	CASRLGGGRDGYTF	TGTGCCAGCAGGCTCGGAGGGGGGCGGGATGGCTACACCTTC
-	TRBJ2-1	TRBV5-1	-	CASSRDNYNEQFF	TGCGCCAGCAGCCGGGACAACTACAATGAGCAGTTCTTC
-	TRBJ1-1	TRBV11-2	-	CASSLGWGRRESEAFF	TGTGCCAGCAGCTTAGGTTGGGGCAGGAGGGAATCGGAAGCTTTCTTT
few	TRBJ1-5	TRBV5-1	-	CASSLDGRNQPQHF	TGCGCCAGCAGCTTAGATGGTCGCAATCAGCCCCAGCATTTT
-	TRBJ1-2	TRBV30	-	CAWSMGGHGYTF	TGTGCCTGGAGTATGGGTGGCCATGGCTACACCTTC
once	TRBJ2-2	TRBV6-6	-	CASSSPTGELFF	TGTGCCAGCAGTTCCCCTACCGGGGAGCTGTTTTTT
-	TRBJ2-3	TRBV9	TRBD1	CASSTRQGATDTQYF	TGTGCCAGCAGCACCCGACAGGGGGCAACAGATACGCAGTATTTT
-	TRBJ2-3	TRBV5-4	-	CASSLWGAGTDTQYF	TGTGCCAGCAGCTTGTGGGGGGCCGGCACAGATACGCAGTATTTT
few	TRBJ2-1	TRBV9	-	CASSVVGSSYNEQFF	TGTGCCAGCAGCGTAGTCGGGAGCTCCTACAATGAGCAGTTCTTC
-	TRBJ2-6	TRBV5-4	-	CASSRDPSGANVLTF	TGTGCCAGCAGCCGAGACCCCTCTGGGGCCAACGTCCTGACTTTC
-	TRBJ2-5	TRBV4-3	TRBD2	CASSARLAGGGETQYF	TGCGCCAGCAGCGCGCGACTAGCGGGAGGAGGAGAGACCCAGTACTTC
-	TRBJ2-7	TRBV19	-	CASSAGPSYEQYF	TGTGCCAGTAGCGCCGGGCCATCCTACGAGCAGTACTTC
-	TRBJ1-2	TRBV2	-	CASTLTGHYGYTF	TGTGCCAGCACCTTGACAGGTCACTATGGCTACACCTTC
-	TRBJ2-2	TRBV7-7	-	CASTNQAEGNTGELFF	TGTGCCAGCACCAATCAAGCGGAGGGGAACACCGGGGAGCTGTTTTTT
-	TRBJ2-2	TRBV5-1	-	CASSSQGTYTGELFF	TGCGCCAGCAGCTCCCAGGGGACCTACACCGGGGAGCTGTTTTTT
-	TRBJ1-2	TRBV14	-	CASSPKVGLGYTF	TGTGCCAGCAGCCCCAAGGTGGGGCTTGGCTACACCTTC
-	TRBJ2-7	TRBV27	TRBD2	CASSLRTSGTWLEQYF	TGTGCCAGCAGTTTGCGGACTAGCGGGACTTGGCTCGAGCAGTACTTC
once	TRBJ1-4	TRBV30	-	CAWSQRQGGEKLFF	TGTGCCTGGAGTCAGCGGCAGGGTGGCGAAAAACTGTTTTTT
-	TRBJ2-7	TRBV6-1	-	CASIQREYEQYF	TGTGCCAGCATCCAACGGGAATACGAGCAGTACTTC
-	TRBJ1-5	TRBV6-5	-	CASSTLQGNQPQHF	TGTGCCAGCAGTACATTACAGGGAAATCAGCCCCAGCATTTT
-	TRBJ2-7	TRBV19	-	CASSSSPGSGEQYF	TGTGCCAGTAGTTCCAGCCCGGGAAGCGGCGAGCAGTACTTC
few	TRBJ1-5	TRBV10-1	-	CASSAGSSNQPQHF	TGCGCCAGCAGTGCAGGGAGCAGCAATCAGCCCCAGCATTTT
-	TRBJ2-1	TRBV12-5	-	CASGQGSQSGPIPGEQFF	TGTGCTAGTGGCCAAGGGTCCCAGAGCGGGCCCATCCCAGGCGAGCAGTTCTTC
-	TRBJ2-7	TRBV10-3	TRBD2	CAISGPAGGPSYEQYF	TGTGCCATCAGTGGGCCAGCGGGAGGGCCCTCGTACGAGCAGTACTTC
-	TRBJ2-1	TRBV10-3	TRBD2	CAISGLVPNEQFF	TGTGCCATCTCGGGACTAGTTCCCAATGAGCAGTTCTTC
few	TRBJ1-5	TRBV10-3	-	CAISGTDSNQPQHF	TGTGCCATCAGTGGTACAGACAGTAATCAGCCCCAGCATTTT
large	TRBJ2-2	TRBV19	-	CASRTYTGELFF	TGTGCCAGTAGGACTTACACCGGGGAGCTGTTTTTT
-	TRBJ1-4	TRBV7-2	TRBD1	CASSLSVRDRGKLFF	TGTGCCAGCAGCTTATCAGTACGGGACAGGGGAAAACTGTTTTTT
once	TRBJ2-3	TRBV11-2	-	CASSFSTDTDTQYF	TGTGCCAGCAGCTTTAGCACGGACACAGATACGCAGTATTTT
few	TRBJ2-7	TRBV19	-	CASSSQGRVAGESYEQYF	TGTGCCAGTAGTTCCCAGGGGAGGGTGGCAGGGGAATCGTACGAGCAGTACTTC
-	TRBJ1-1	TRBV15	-	CATSRVGGGNTEAFF	TGTGCCACCAGCAGAGTAGGGGGGGGAAACACTGAAGCTTTCTTT
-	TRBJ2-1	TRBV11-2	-	CASSLGTASGEQFF	TGTGCCAGCAGCTTAGGAACAGCTTCTGGTGAGCAGTTCTTC
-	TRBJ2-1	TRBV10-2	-	CASSEPLGAYNEQFF	TGCGCCAGCAGTGAGCCCCTAGGAGCCTACAATGAGCAGTTCTTC
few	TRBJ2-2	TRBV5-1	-	CASSYPGRDSTGELFF	TGCGCCAGCAGCTACCCCGGGCGGGACTCGACCGGGGAGCTGTTTTTT
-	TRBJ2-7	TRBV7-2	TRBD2	CASSPPRGSGRVSEQYF	TGTGCCAGCAGCCCCCCGAGGGGTAGCGGGAGGGTAAGCGAGCAGTACTTC
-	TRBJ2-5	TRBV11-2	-	CASSLEWETQYF	TGTGCCAGCAGCTTAGAGTGGGAGACCCAGTACTTC
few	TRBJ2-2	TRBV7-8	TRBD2	CASSLAGVRGTGELFF	TGTGCCAGCAGCCTAGCGGGAGTGAGAGGGACCGGGGAGCTGTTTTTT
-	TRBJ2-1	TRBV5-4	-	CASSLGGPTSYNEQFF	TGTGCCAGCAGCTTGGGGGGGCCTACCTCCTACAATGAGCAGTTCTTC
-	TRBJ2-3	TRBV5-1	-	CASSLGRRTGTDTQYF	TGCGCCAGCAGCTTGGGGCGGAGGACTGGCACAGATACGCAGTATTTT
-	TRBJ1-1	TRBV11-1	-	CASSNSTRSNTEAFF	TGTGCCAGCAGCAACTCGACGCGGTCGAACACTGAAGCTTTCTTT
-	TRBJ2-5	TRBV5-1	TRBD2	CASSFGTSGSRETQYF	TGCGCCAGCAGCTTCGGGACTAGCGGGAGTAGGGAGACCCAGTACTTC
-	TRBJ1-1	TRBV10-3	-	CASRLNTEAFF	TGTGCCTCCCGCCTGAACACTGAAGCTTTCTTT
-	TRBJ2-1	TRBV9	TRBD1	CASSVLSGQVYNEQFF	TGTGCCAGCAGCGTTTTATCGGGACAGGTCTACAATGAGCAGTTCTTC
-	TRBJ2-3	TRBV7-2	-	CASSLGSTDTQYF	TGTGCCAGCAGCTTAGGCAGCACAGATACGCAGTATTTT
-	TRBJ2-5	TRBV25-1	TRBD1	CASRGDRGSQETQYF	TGTGCCAGCAGGGGGGACAGGGGGTCCCAAGAGACCCAGTACTTC
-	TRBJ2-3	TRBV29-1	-	CSACGVEDTQYF	TGCAGCGCCTGCGGGGTGGAAGATACGCAGTATTTT
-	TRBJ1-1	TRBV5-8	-	CASSPGYTEAFF	TGTGCCAGCAGCCCCGGATACACTGAAGCTTTCTTT
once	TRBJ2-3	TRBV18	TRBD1	CASSLRTGATDTQYF	TGTGCCAGCTCCCTCAGGACAGGAGCCACAGATACGCAGTATTTT
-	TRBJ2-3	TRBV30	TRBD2	CAWSRAGGYRDTQYF	TGTGCCTGGAGTAGAGCGGGAGGGTACAGAGATACGCAGTATTTT